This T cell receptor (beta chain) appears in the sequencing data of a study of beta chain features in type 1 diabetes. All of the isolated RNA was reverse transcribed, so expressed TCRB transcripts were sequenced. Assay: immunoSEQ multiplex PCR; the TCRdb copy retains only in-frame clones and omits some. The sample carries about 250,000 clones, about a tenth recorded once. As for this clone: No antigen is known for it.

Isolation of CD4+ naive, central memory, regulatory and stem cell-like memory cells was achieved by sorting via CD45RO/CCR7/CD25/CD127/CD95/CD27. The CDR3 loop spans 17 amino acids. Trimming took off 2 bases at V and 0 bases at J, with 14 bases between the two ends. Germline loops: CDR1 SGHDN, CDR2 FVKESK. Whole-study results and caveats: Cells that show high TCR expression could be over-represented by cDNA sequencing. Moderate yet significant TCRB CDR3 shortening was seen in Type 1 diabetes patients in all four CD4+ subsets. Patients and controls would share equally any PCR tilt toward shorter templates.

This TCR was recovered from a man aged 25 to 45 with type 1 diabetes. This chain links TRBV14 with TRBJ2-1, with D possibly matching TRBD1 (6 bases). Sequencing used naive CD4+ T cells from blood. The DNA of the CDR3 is TGTGCCAGCAGCCAACTTAGCTGGGGGCTCTCCTACAATGAGCAGTTCTTC. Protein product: CASSQLSWGLSYNEQFF.